Below are 31 T cell receptor beta chains sequenced from a single sample in a study of blood T cell repertoires in COVID-19. The data were produced by immunoSEQ multiplex PCR, yet TCRdb's version contains in-frame clones alone and is incomplete. This table has about 220,000 clones, 70% to 90% appearing once. Sequenced input: peripheral blood. The receptors come from a human donor in a cohort sampled during active COVID-19.

In its sample, this clone was seen many times. The DNA for the CDR3 is TGTGCCAGTAGTATGAGGGAAAGCCCCGGGGAGCTGTTTTTT. It specifies CASSMRESPGELFF. The V and J genes are TRBV19 and TRBJ2-2; TRBD2 is a possible D gene (5 bases). Between the trimmed V and J ends, which lost 3 bases and 6 bases, there was a span of 11 bases. Germline CDR1 is LNHDA and CDR2 is SQIVND (reference sequence). There are 14 residues in the CDR3.

The rearrangement uses TRBV6-6 and TRBJ1-4; D remains ambiguous. The CDR3 runs to 13 residues. V lost 6 bases to trimming and J lost 6 bases, with 11 bases between them. Germline-derived CDR1 and CDR2 are MNHNY and SVGAGI (reference sequence). CDR3 protein: CASRSGFDEKLFF. CDR3 DNA sequence: TGTGCCAGCAGGTCGGGGTTTGATGAAAAACTGTTTTTT.

The chain has TRBV6-5 and TRBJ2-3, with a tentative D call TRBD1 (5 bases). The CDR3 has 13 amino acids. The V end lost 2 bases, the J end lost 6 bases, and 9 bases lay between the germline ends. Germline V gene data show CDR1 as MNHEY and CDR2 as SVGAGI. CDR3: CASSYRQLDTQYF. In DNA, the CDR3 is TGTGCCAGCAGTTACCGACAGCTGGATACGCAGTATTTT.

The chain joins TRBV28 to TRBJ2-7; weak D call: TRBD1 (6 bases). The CDR3 has 15 amino acids. Germline CDR1 and CDR2: MDHEN and SYDVKM. The V end lost 6 bases, the J end lost 0 bases, and 15 bases lay between the germline ends. CDR3 DNA: TGTGCCAGCAGGGACCACGGACAGACCTCCTACGAGCAGTACTTC. This gives the protein CASRDHGQTSYEQYF.

This clone was seen a few times. The chain employs TRBV3-1 (or the pseudogene TRBV3-2) and TRBJ2-7; possibly TRBD2 for D (5 bases). V was shortened by 3 bases and J by 4 bases, with 13 bases between the two germline ends. The CDR3 spans 14 residues. Germline V lookup: CDR1 LGHDT, CDR2 YNNKEL (reference sequence). The CDR3 loop is CASSQDLALYEQYF. CDR3 bases: TGTGCCAGCAGCCAGGACTTAGCCTTATACGAGCAGTACTTC.

The rearrangement links TRBV2 to TRBJ2-5; TRBD2 aligns across 10 bases. The CDR3 length is 13 residues. Germline lookup yields CDR1 SNHLY and CDR2 FYNNEI. V shed 8 bases and J 3 bases; nucleotides not matched to a gene: 3. In nucleotides, the CDR3 is TGTGCCAGCGCTAGCGGGGGCGAAGAGACCCAGTACTTC. Protein sequence: CASASGGEETQYF.

The CDR3 bases are TGCAGTGCTAGTGCAGGGTGGCAGTTCTTC. It translates to CSASAGWQFF. The V and J genes are TRBV20-1 and TRBJ2-1, with TRBD1 as a possible D gene (5 bases). Per the germline V gene, CDR1 is DFQATT and CDR2 is SNEGSKA (reference sequence). The CDR3 runs 10 residues. The V end was cut by 3 bases, the J end by 12 bases, with 9 bases between.

This clone occurred a few times. The V call is TRBV5-6, the J call TRBJ1-2; D gene unclear. The CDR3 is made up of 15 amino acids. CDR1 and CDR2 (germline): SGHDT, YYEEEE. Trimming removed 1 base from V and 4 bases from J, with 14 bases in between. The CDR3 here is CASSLLAQLGYGYTF. CDR3 DNA: TGTGCCAGCAGCTTGTTGGCCCAGCTAGGCTATGGCTACACCTTC. Drawing the rest from reference TRBV5-6 and TRBJ1-2, the complete variable domain is DAGVTQSPTHLIKTRGQQVTLRCSPKSGHDTVSWYQQALGQGPQFIFQYYEEEERQRGNFPDRFSGHQFPNYSSELNVNALLLGDSALYLCASSLLAQLGYGYTFGSGTRLTVV.

The V and J genes are TRBV6-2 or TRBV6-3 and TRBJ2-2, with TRBD1 matching over 8 bases. Germline CDR1 and CDR2: MNHEY and SVGEGT. CDR3 length equals 18 residues. V gave up 2 bases and J gave up 4 bases; unmatched junction bases: 12. The CDR3 DNA sequence: TGTGCCAGCAGTTACACTACGACAGGGGCGTTTGGCACCGGGGAGCTGTTTTTT. Its protein is CASSYTTTGAFGTGELFF.

The V gene is TRBV7-8, the J gene TRBJ1-3; D possibly corresponds to TRBD1 (6 bases). Germline V gene lookup returns CDR1 SGHVS and CDR2 FQNEAQ. V was clipped by 4 bases and J by 4 bases, with 11 bases between them. This CDR3 is built from 14 residues. The chain's CDR3 is CASSSTGLGNTIYF. The CDR3 DNA is TGTGCCAGCAGCTCCACAGGGTTGGGAAACACCATATATTTT.

This CDR3 is CASSLSSPTGYNYGYTF. The CDR3 DNA reads as TGTGCCAGCAGCTTAAGTTCCCCGACAGGGTATAACTATGGCTACACCTTC. The rearrangement uses TRBV7-9 and TRBJ1-2, with TRBD1 matching over 7 bases. Germline V gives CDR1 SEHNR, CDR2 FQNEAQ (reference sequence). V lost 2 bases to trimming and J lost 1 base; unmatched junction nucleotides: 10. This CDR3 comprises 17 residues.

CDR3 loop: CSVEDTGGYTNEQFF. The CDR3 DNA sequence: TGCAGCGTTGAAGACACAGGGGGATATACCAATGAGCAGTTCTTC. J is TRBJ2-1 and V is TRBV29-1; 8 bases fit TRBD1. J gave up 6 bases and V 0 bases, and 7 bases lay outside the gene matches. The germline gives CDR1 SQVTM, CDR2 ANQGSEA. The CDR3 loop spans 15 amino acids.

The rearrangement uses TRBV7-9 and TRBJ1-3; D gene unclear. V lost 2 bases to trimming and J lost 8 bases, with 19 bases between them. Per the germline V gene, CDR1 is SEHNR and CDR2 is FQNEAQ (reference sequence). The length of the CDR3 is 16 residues. The chain's CDR3 is CASSLKIPAGGYTIYF. The CDR3 DNA reads as TGTGCCAGCAGCTTAAAAATACCAGCTGGAGGGTACACCATATATTTT.

The DNA for the CDR3 is TGTGCCAGCAGTTTCCAGGGAGGCAACTATGGCTACACCTTC. Translating it yields CASSFQGGNYGYTF. The genes are TRBV27 and TRBJ1-2, with a tentative D call TRBD1 (5 bases). V was pared by 3 bases and J by 2 bases, with 10 bases between. Germline V gene sequence: CDR1 MNHEY, CDR2 SMNVEV (reference sequence). This CDR3 has 14 residues.

This chain links TRBV4-3 with TRBJ1-2; TRBD1 matches at 9 bases. Germline V lookup: CDR1 LGHNA, CDR2 YSLEER. The V segment lost 0 bases and the J segment 0 bases; nucleotides outside the gene matches: 8. This CDR3 comprises 18 residues. This chain's CDR3 is CASSQEGTTGGANYGYTF. The CDR3 region has the DNA TGCGCCAGCAGCCAAGAGGGAACAACAGGGGGCGCTAACTATGGCTACACCTTC.

This chain connects TRBV6-5 to TRBJ1-2; possibly TRBD1 for D (6 bases). V dropped 2 bases and J dropped 6 bases, with 10 bases sitting between them. Looked up from germline, CDR1 is MNHEY and CDR2 is SVGAGI. The CDR3 extends over 13 amino acids. The chain's CDR3 is CASSYVAGDGYTF. Written as DNA, the CDR3 is TGTGCCAGCAGTTACGTCGCAGGGGATGGCTACACCTTC.

This clone was seen a handful of times. V and J are TRBV19 and TRBJ2-3, with D tentatively TRBD2 (5 bases). The CDR3 runs 15 residues. Trimming cost V 3 bases and J 1 base, with 11 bases left between them. Germline values: CDR1 LNHDA, CDR2 SQIVND (reference sequence). CDR3 sequence: CASSITREGTDTQYF. The DNA of the CDR3 is TGTGCCAGTAGTATCACTAGAGAGGGCACAGATACGCAGTATTTT.

The chain employs TRBV11-2 and TRBJ1-1; D is perhaps TRBD1 (5 bases). CDR1 is SGHAT and CDR2 is FQNNGV in the germline V gene. This CDR3 is 13 amino acids long. Trimming left V 3 bases short and J 6 bases short, with 11 bases between. The CDR3 DNA reads TGTGCCAGCAGCTTCAATGGGGGGGCTGAAGCTTTCTTT. Its protein is CASSFNGGAEAFF.

This rearrangement joins TRBV9 to TRBJ1-1; 7 bases line up with TRBD1. Trimming cost V 4 bases and J 0 bases; bases outside gene matches: 9. The CDR3 has 16 residues. Germline V gene lookup returns CDR1 SGDLS and CDR2 YYNGEE. The CDR3 nucleotides are TGTGCCAGCAGCCCTACGGGACAGTCTCTGAACACTGAAGCTTTCTTT. Translated: CASSPTGQSLNTEAFF. Together with reference TRBV9 and TRBJ1-1, the CDR3 gives the full variable domain: DSGVTQTPKHLITATGQRVTLRCSPRSGDLSVYWYQQSLDQGLQFLIQYYNGEERAKGNILERFSAQQFPDLHSELNLSSLELGDSALYFCASSPTGQSLNTEAFFGQGTRLTVV.

The genes are TRBV28 and TRBJ1-2; 9 bases match TRBD1. Germline lookup yields CDR1 MDHEN and CDR2 SYDVKM. This CDR3 has 13 residues. The V and J ends lost 6 bases and 4 bases, in that order; junction bases with no gene match: 3. CDR3 loop: CASRTGGTYGYTF. The CDR3 DNA reads as TGTGCCAGCAGGACAGGGGGGACCTATGGCTACACCTTC.

The chain uses TRBV29-1 and TRBJ1-5; TRBD1 matches 7 bases. The CDR3 sequence is 13 residues long. The trim removed 6 bases at V and 7 bases at J, leaving 9 bases unmatched. Germline V gives CDR1 SQVTM, CDR2 ANQGSEA. The CDR3 loop reads CSVRTGSGQPQHF. The CDR3 DNA reads TGCAGCGTACGGACAGGATCAGGCCAGCCCCAGCATTTT.

A few counts support this clone. The V and J genes are TRBV27 and TRBJ2-5; no clear D gene. The CDR3 has 15 residues. V lost 2 bases and J 0 bases, leaving 10 bases between the germline ends. Germline values: CDR1 MNHEY, CDR2 SMNVEV (reference sequence). The CDR3, as DNA: TGTGCCAGCAGTTTACACTGGGCAAACCAAGAGACCCAGTACTTC. Its protein product is CASSLHWANQETQYF.

The CDR3 spells CASSPGPGRVGNTIYF. In DNA form, the CDR3 reads TGTGCCAGCAGCCCTGGCCCTGGGAGAGTTGGAAACACCATATATTTT. The chain links TRBV21-1 to TRBJ1-3. TRBV21-1 corresponds to a pseudogene. The CDR3 runs 16 residues.

The chain uses TRBV28 and TRBJ2-1; D gene uncertain. CDR1 and CDR2 from the germline V gene are MDHEN and SYDVKM. This CDR3 contains 13 residues. V was shortened by 1 base and J by 3 bases, with 4 bases between the two germline ends. The CDR3 sequence is CASSLSDYNEQFF. DNA for the CDR3: TGTGCCAGCAGTTTATCAGACTACAATGAGCAGTTCTTC.

This chain joins TRBV28 and TRBJ2-7; D might be TRBD1 (6 bases). Trimming removed 3 bases at V and 7 bases at J, with 13 bases between. Per germline, CDR1 MDHEN and CDR2 SYDVKM. The CDR3 totals 13 residues. The CDR3 DNA follows: TGTGCCAGCAGTTTTCCAGGGGCGGTTGAGCAGTACTTC. It is translated as CASSFPGAVEQYF.

V usage is TRBV15 and J usage is TRBJ2-1, with TRBD1 identical over 7 bases. The V gene end was trimmed by 3 bases and the J gene end by 0 bases; junction bases not matched to a gene: 2. The germline V gene has CDR1 LNHNV and CDR2 YYDKDF (reference sequence). The length of the CDR3 is 15 residues. The CDR3 region has the DNA TGTGCCACCAGCAGGGACAGGAGCTCCTACAATGAGCAGTTCTTC. Residues: CATSRDRSSYNEQFF.

The V call is TRBV18, the J call TRBJ1-5; TRBD1 agrees at 8 bases. CDR1 and CDR2 from the germline V gene are KGHSH and LQKENI. The CDR3 sequence is 15 residues long. The V segment lost 4 bases and the J segment 5 bases; nucleotides outside the gene matches: 7. The CDR3 DNA reads as TGTGCCAGCTCACTGTCCGGGACAGGCGATCAGCCCCAGCATTTT. This codes for CASSLSGTGDQPQHF.

This chain uses TRBV10-1 with TRBJ2-7; 12 bases line up with TRBD2. The CDR3 covers 17 residues. J gave up 5 bases and V 6 bases, and 14 bases lay outside the gene matches. Germline V CDR1 and CDR2: WNHNN, SYGVQD (reference sequence). The CDR3 DNA is TGCGCCAGCAGGACTAGCGGGAGACGGAGAGGGGGCAACGAGCAGTACTTC. Protein product: CASRTSGRRRGGNEQYF.

This clone has more than one count but fewer than ten. The chain has TRBV6-5 and TRBJ1-6; D gene unclear. CDR3 size: 13 residues. V lost 4 bases, J lost 15 bases, and 16 bases lay in between. The germline V gene has CDR1 MNHEY and CDR2 SVGAGI. Written as DNA, the CDR3 is TGTGCCAGCAGTTTACACCTAGTGAGTTACCTCCACTTT. Translated, it gives CASSLHLVSYLHF.

This clone was detected once. The chain links TRBV3-1 (or the pseudogene TRBV3-2) to TRBJ1-4; D perhaps matches TRBD1 (5 bases). Trimming pared 5 bases from V and 4 bases from J, leaving 14 bases between. The CDR3 spans 15 residues. Germline V lookup: CDR1 LGHDT, CDR2 YNNKEL (reference sequence). In DNA, the CDR3 is TGTGCCAGCAGCGGTGGAGGGACGGTTAATGAAAAACTGTTTTTT. Protein sequence: CASSGGGTVNEKLFF.

V gene TRBV7-8 combines with J gene TRBJ2-7, with TRBD2 matching 7 bases. V gave up 5 bases and J gave up 7 bases; unmatched junction bases: 11. Germline CDR1 SGHVS, CDR2 FQNEAQ. The CDR3 totals 14 residues. The CDR3 spells CASSPLREFWEQYF. The CDR3 DNA sequence: TGTGCCAGCAGCCCCTTGCGGGAGTTCTGGGAGCAGTACTTC.